One sample yielded the 16 T cell receptor beta chains listed below, sequenced in a study of OX40 agonist ivuxolimab in advanced cancers. The data were produced by immunoSEQ multiplex PCR, yet TCRdb's version contains in-frame clones alone and is incomplete. The sample consists of about 84,000 clones, roughly 80% of them appearing once. The source material was CD4+ or CD8+ T cells sorted from blood, sampled in a trial of the OX40 agonist ivuxolimab. Every receptor here comes from an adult with an advanced solid tumor such as melanoma, head and neck, liver or kidney cancer.

This clone has just one count. This chain connects TRBV5-6 to TRBJ2-2; D not certain. This CDR3 has 14 amino acids. Trimming pared 4 bases from V and 0 bases from J, leaving 7 bases between. Looked up from germline, CDR1 is SGHDT and CDR2 is YYEEEE. CDR3 in amino acids: CASSLGANTGELFF. The CDR3 coding sequence is TGTGCCAGCAGCCTTGGGGCGAACACCGGGGAGCTGTTTTTT.

The chain uses TRBV20-1 and TRBJ2-3; D gene unclear. The germline V gene encodes CDR1 DFQATT and CDR2 SNEGSKA (reference sequence). The CDR3 spans 9 residues. V was cut by 6 bases and J by 10 bases, with 8 bases left in between. CDR3 coding DNA: TGCAGTGCCTCGGTTTCGCAGTATTTT. It yields the protein CSASVSQYF.

This chain links TRBV6-5 with TRBJ2-5; D uncertain. The CDR3 sequence is 11 residues long. The germline CDR1 and CDR2 sequences are MNHEY and SVGAGI. Trimming removed 8 bases at V and 5 bases at J, with 9 bases between. The CDR3 protein is CASSHGETQYF. CDR3 DNA sequence: TGTGCCAGCTCGCATGGGGAGACCCAGTACTTC.

Here the CDR3 DNA reads TGTGCCGGCGGACAGGTGAACACCGGGGAGCTGTTTTTT. As protein: CAGGQVNTGELFF. The chain links TRBV6-6 to TRBJ2-2, with TRBD1 matching over 7 bases. Per germline, CDR1 MNHNY and CDR2 SVGAGI (reference sequence). The V and J ends lost 11 bases and 1 base, in that order; junction bases with no gene match: 4. This CDR3 has 13 amino acids.

Comment on this clone: The sample carries other DNA sequences with the same CDR3. The chain links TRBV11-2 to TRBJ1-1, with D uncertain. This CDR3 contains 14 residues. V gave up 0 bases and J gave up 1 base, with 6 bases separating them. Germline-derived CDR1 and CDR2 are SGHAT and FQNNGV. CDR3 nucleotides: TGTGCCAGCAGCTTAGATCAGACGAACACTGAAGCTTTCTTT. Protein sequence: CASSLDQTNTEAFF.

This rearrangement joins TRBV28 to TRBJ2-7; TRBD2 agrees at 7 bases. V shed 4 bases and J 3 bases; nucleotides not matched to a gene: 6. The CDR3 is 14 residues long. CDR1 and CDR2 (germline): MDHEN, SYDVKM. The chain's CDR3 is CASSSGTILYEQYV. DNA of the CDR3: TGTGCCAGCAGTTCCGGGACTATCCTCTACGAGCAGTACGTC.

The chain couples TRBV28 to TRBJ2-7; 9 nucleotides line up with TRBD1. This CDR3 has 15 amino acids. Per the germline V gene, CDR1 is MDHEN and CDR2 is SYDVKM. The V and J ends lost 6 bases and 5 bases, in that order; junction bases with no gene match: 11. CDR3: CASSPISTGGDEQYV. The CDR3 nucleotides are TGTGCCAGCAGCCCCATCTCGACAGGGGGGGACGAGCAGTACGTC.

This clone was found once. The V gene is TRBV7-2, the J gene TRBJ2-5; D call uncertain. The CDR3 extends over 13 amino acids. Per germline, CDR1 SGHTA and CDR2 FQGNSA. V dropped 1 base and J dropped 5 bases, with 8 bases sitting between them. The CDR3 DNA sequence: TGTGCCAGCAGCTTAGAGCCCTTGGAGACCCAGTACTTC. It codes for CASSLEPLETQYF.

The gene calls are TRBV6-1 and TRBJ1-1; the D is unclear. V was pared by 6 bases and J by 4 bases, with 12 bases between. The CDR3 covers 13 residues. Germline CDR1 reads MNHNS; CDR2 reads SASEGT. CDR3 sequence: CASRARKVTEAFF. As DNA, the CDR3 is TGTGCCAGCAGAGCCAGAAAGGTCACTGAAGCTTTCTTT.

The genes are TRBV4-2 and TRBJ1-5, with D uncertain. CDR1 is LGHNA and CDR2 is YNFKEQ in the germline V gene. CDR3 size: 16 residues. The V and J ends lost 2 bases and 2 bases respectively, with 13 bases between them. Here the CDR3 DNA reads TGTGCCAGCAGCCAACTCTCCGGCGGGGGCAATCAGCCCCAGCATTTT. Its protein is CASSQLSGGGNQPQHF.

The V call is TRBV11-2, the J call TRBJ2-5; a weak D match, TRBD1 (6 bases). Trimming took off 5 bases at V and 7 bases at J, with 11 bases between the two ends. Germline V CDR1 and CDR2: SGHAT, FQNNGV. The CDR3 is made up of 12 amino acids. CDR3 region: CASSLGGPTQYF. The CDR3 coding sequence is TGTGCCAGCAGCCTAGGGGGTCCGACCCAGTACTTC.

The gene calls are TRBV11-2 and TRBJ1-5; no firm D call. Per germline, CDR1 SGHAT and CDR2 FQNNGV. V was cut by 6 bases and J by 0 bases, with 12 bases left in between. The CDR3 extends over 15 amino acids. The chain's CDR3 is CASRLTLDSNQPQHF. The CDR3, as DNA: TGTGCCAGCAGGTTAACGCTGGATAGCAATCAGCCCCAGCATTTT.

The CDR3 sequence: CASSRDGTGSYEQYV. The DNA for the CDR3 is TGCGCCAGCAGTCGGGACGGAACAGGGTCCTACGAGCAGTACGTC. The chain uses TRBV4-3 and TRBJ2-7; D is possibly TRBD1 (6 bases). Germline V gene data show CDR1 as LGHNA and CDR2 as YSLEER. Trimming pared 6 bases from V and 1 base from J, leaving 16 bases between. The CDR3 contains 15 residues.

The gene calls are TRBV15 and TRBJ2-7; 15 nucleotides agree with TRBD2. Looked up from germline, CDR1 is LNHNV and CDR2 is YYDKDF (reference sequence). The CDR3 extends over 18 amino acids. J lost 4 bases, V lost 1 base, and 8 bases had no gene match. The CDR3 loop reads CATSRASGTSGGSYEQYV. The CDR3 DNA sequence: TGTGCCACCAGCAGAGCCTCCGGGACTAGCGGGGGGAGTTACGAGCAGTACGTC.

CDR3 region: CASSLDREGYEQYF. CDR3 sequence (DNA): TGCGCCAGCAGCTTGGACAGGGAAGGCTACGAGCAGTACTTC. The V and J genes are TRBV5-1 and TRBJ2-7; TRBD1 is a possible D gene (6 bases). Germline CDR1 reads SGHRS; CDR2 reads YFSETQ. The CDR3 loop spans 14 amino acids. V was shortened by 0 bases and J by 3 bases, with 10 bases between the two germline ends.

This chain joins TRBV7-2 and TRBJ2-3; D gene unclear. Trimming removed 1 base from V and 2 bases from J, with 13 bases in between. Germline CDR1 is SGHTA and CDR2 is FQGNSA. CDR3 size: 16 residues. CDR3 in amino acids: CASSLVTGFNTDTQYF. Written as DNA, the CDR3 is TGTGCCAGCAGCTTAGTAACCGGGTTCAACACAGATACGCAGTATTTT.